The 7 T cell receptor beta chains presented below share a single source sample, sequenced in a study of blood T cell repertoires in COVID-19. The repertoire was sequenced with immunoSEQ multiplex PCR; TCRdb's copy has only in-frame clones and lacks some. Of fewer than 90,000 clones in the sample, around 86% are singletons; the top ten hold approximately 4.1%. The specimen was peripheral blood. The receptors derive from a man between 65 and 85 years old with active COVID-19.

This clone was seen a handful of times. The V gene is TRBV7-2, the J gene TRBJ1-6; a weak D match, TRBD1 (5 bases). Germline-derived CDR1 and CDR2 are SGHTA and FQGNSA. The CDR3 has 15 amino acids. Trimming stripped 7 bases from V and 6 bases from J, with 16 bases between. CDR3 sequence reads: CASIRKWTPNSPLHF. CDR3 sequence (DNA): TGTGCCAGCATCAGAAAGTGGACACCTAATTCACCCCTCCACTTT.

The sample holds a few counts of this clone. The chain combines TRBV5-1 with TRBJ2-5; 7 bases are shared with TRBD2. The germline gives CDR1 SGHRS, CDR2 YFSETQ. J gave up 2 bases and V 4 bases, and 11 bases lay outside the gene matches. CDR3 length equals 16 residues. CDR3 coding DNA: TGCGCCAGCAGCACCGGAATAGCGGGCCCACAAGAGACCCAGTACTTC. Translating gives CASSTGIAGPQETQYF.

This sequence joins TRBV27 and TRBJ2-7; possible D gene TRBD1, 6 bases. V lost 10 bases and J lost 0, with 13 bases in between. In germline, CDR1 is MNHEY, CDR2 SMNVEV (reference sequence). The CDR3 consists of 13 residues. CDR3 in DNA: TGTGCCACCCTGGACAGAAGCTCCTACGAGCAGTACTTC. This sequence encodes CATLDRSSYEQYF.

This clone was detected once. The CDR3: CATRRGGRTMNTEAFF. CDR3 nucleotide sequence: TGTGCCACCCGTCGAGGAGGCCGGACCATGAACACTGAAGCTTTCTTT. This chain uses TRBV27 with TRBJ1-1; unclear D gene. The V end was cut by 10 bases, the J end by 0 bases, with 21 bases between. From germline, CDR1 is MNHEY and CDR2 SMNVEV (reference sequence). This CDR3 is 16 amino acids long.

This clone appeared a single time. The CDR3 DNA sequence: TGTGCCAGCAGCTTACCCCCTGGGACAGGGTCAAATGAGCAGTTCTTC. Protein: CASSLPPGTGSNEQFF. This chain links TRBV7-3 with TRBJ2-1; 9 bases match TRBD1. Unmatched junction bases numbered 9, after V lost 2 bases and J lost 7 bases. Germline V gene data show CDR1 as SGHTA and CDR2 as FQGTGA. The CDR3 runs 16 residues.

This sequence joins TRBV7-2 and TRBJ2-7; 9 bases align to TRBD2. Germline values: CDR1 SGHTA, CDR2 FQGNSA. The CDR3 is 14 amino acids. J was trimmed by 0 bases and V by 4 bases; bases with no gene match: 1. The CDR3 reads CASSSSGTSYEQYF. The CDR3 DNA reads as TGTGCCAGCAGCTCTAGCGGGACCTCCTACGAGCAGTACTTC.

This clone was counted a single time. The chain is built from TRBV6-5 and TRBJ1-1; 7 nucleotides agree with TRBD1. Unmatched junction bases numbered 5, after V lost 2 bases and J lost 5 bases. CDR1 MNHEY and CDR2 SVGAGI come from the germline V gene. The CDR3 has 14 residues. In DNA form, the CDR3 reads TGTGCCAGCAGTTACGCGGCAGGGGGGACTGAAGCTTTCTTT. The encoded protein is CASSYAAGGTEAFF.